The sequence of this T cell receptor beta chain was determined in a study of blood T cells in healthy people across ages. Findings and limits, study-wide: Estimated diversity, derived from one million T cells, was regarded as an underestimate.

This CDR3 has 16 amino acids. Germline-derived CDR1 and CDR2 are LGHNT and FRNRAP. V was clipped by 0 bases and J by 8 bases, with 17 bases between them. The second PCR ran about 6 to 11 cycles with a sample-barcoded 5' primer and J-beta primers. Using its own MiXCR run on the 5' RACE reads, TCRdb lists one record per CDR3 protein. This table holds 800,000 or so distinct CDR3 sequences, 20% to 25% found once. In the case of this clonotype: What it binds is not known.

The same specimen was also included in a second study, on T cells of mothers and their children. That work states: Compared with unrelated pairs, related mother-child pairs had slightly higher, non-significant overlap.

The sample taken for sequencing was blood. The gene calls are TRBV12-5 and TRBJ2-1, with D possibly being TRBD1 or TRBD2 (6 bases each). The origin of this receptor is a boy aged 5-17 years in good health. The CDR3: CASGLVLGGSRDEQFF. The CDR3 DNA reads as TGTGCTAGTGGTTTGGTACTGGGGGGCTCACGGGATGAGCAGTTCTTC.